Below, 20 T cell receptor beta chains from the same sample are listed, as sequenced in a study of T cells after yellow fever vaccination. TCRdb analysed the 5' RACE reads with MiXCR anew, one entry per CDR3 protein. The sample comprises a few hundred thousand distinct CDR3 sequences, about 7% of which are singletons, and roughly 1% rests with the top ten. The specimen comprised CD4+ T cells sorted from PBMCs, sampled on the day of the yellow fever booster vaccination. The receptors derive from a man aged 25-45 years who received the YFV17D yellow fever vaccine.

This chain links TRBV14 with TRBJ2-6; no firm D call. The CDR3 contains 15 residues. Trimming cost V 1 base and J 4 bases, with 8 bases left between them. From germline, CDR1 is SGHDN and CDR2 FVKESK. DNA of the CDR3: TGTGCCAGCAGCCAAGCGGCGGTAGGGGCCAACGTCCTGACTTTC. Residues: CASSQAAVGANVLTF.

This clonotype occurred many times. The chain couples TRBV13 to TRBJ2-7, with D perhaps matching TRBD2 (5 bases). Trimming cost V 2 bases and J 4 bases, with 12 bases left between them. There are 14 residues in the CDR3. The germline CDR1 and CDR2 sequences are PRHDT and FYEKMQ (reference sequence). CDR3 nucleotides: TGTGCCAGCAGCTTATATCCCAGGAGGTACGAGCAGTACTTC. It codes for CASSLYPRRYEQYF.

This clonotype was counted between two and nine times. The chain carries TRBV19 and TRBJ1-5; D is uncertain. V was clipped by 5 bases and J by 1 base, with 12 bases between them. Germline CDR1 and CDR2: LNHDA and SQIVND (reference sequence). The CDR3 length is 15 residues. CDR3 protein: CASSLQSKSNQPQHF. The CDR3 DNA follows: TGTGCCAGTAGTCTGCAATCTAAGAGCAATCAGCCCCAGCATTTT. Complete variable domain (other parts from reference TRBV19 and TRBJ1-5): DGGITQSPKYLFRKEGQNVTLSCEQNLNHDAMYWYRQDPGQGLRLIYYSQIVNDFQKGDIAEGYSVSREKKESFPLTVTSAQKNPTAFYLCASSLQSKSNQPQHFGDGTRLSIL.

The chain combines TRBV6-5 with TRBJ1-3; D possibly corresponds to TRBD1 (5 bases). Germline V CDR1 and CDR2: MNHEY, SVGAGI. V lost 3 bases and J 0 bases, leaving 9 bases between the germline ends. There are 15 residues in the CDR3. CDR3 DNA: TGTGCCAGCAGTTATGACAGAAGCTCTGGAAACACCATATATTTT. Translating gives CASSYDRSSGNTIYF.

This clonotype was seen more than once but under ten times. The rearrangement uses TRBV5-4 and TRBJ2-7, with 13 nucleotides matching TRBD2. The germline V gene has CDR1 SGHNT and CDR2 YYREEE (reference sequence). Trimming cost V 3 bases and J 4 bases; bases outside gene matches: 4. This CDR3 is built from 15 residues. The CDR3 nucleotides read TGTGCCAGCAGCTCTCGGACTAGCGGGAGTTACGAGCAGTACTTC. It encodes CASSSRTSGSYEQYF. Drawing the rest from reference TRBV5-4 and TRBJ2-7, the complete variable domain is ETGVTQSPTHLIKTRGQQVTLRCSSQSGHNTVSWYQQALGQGPQFIFQYYREEENGRGNFPPRFSGLQFPNYSSELNVNALELDDSALYLCASSSRTSGSYEQYFGPGTRLTVT.

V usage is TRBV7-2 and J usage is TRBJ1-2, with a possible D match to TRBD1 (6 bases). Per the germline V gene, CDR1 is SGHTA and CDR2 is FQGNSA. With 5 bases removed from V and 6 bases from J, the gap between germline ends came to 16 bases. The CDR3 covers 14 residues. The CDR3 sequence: CASSPTPGENGYTF. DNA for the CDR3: TGTGCCAGCAGCCCTACTCCAGGGGAGAATGGCTACACCTTC.

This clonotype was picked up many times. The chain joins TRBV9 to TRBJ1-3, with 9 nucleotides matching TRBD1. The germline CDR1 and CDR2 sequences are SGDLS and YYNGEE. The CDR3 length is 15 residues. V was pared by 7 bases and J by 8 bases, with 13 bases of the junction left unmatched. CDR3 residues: CASGATGGRGDTIYF. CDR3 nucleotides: TGTGCCAGCGGAGCCACAGGGGGCCGAGGAGACACCATATATTTT.

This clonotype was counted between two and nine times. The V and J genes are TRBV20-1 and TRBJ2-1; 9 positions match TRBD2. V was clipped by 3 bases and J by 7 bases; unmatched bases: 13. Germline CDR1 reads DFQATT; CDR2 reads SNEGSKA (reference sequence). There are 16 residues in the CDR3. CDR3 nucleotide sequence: TGCAGTGCTAGTAGCGGGAGTCCTTTTTTGGGGAATGAGCAGTTCTTC. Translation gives CSASSGSPFLGNEQFF.

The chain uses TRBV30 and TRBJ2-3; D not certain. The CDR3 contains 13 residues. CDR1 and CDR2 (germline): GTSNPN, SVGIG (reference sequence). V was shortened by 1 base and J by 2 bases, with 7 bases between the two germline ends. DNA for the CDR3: TGTGCCTGGAGTGGTCAGGTCACAGATACGCAGTATTTT. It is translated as CAWSGQVTDTQYF.

In DNA, the CDR3 is TGTGCCAGCAGTCCACGTGGACTAGCGGCCTCCTACGAGCAGTACTTC. Its protein product is CASSPRGLAASYEQYF. The chain employs TRBV28 and TRBJ2-7; 10 bases fit TRBD2. V gave up 5 bases and J gave up 0 bases; unmatched junction bases: 7. The CDR3 contains 16 residues. Germline values: CDR1 MDHEN, CDR2 SYDVKM.

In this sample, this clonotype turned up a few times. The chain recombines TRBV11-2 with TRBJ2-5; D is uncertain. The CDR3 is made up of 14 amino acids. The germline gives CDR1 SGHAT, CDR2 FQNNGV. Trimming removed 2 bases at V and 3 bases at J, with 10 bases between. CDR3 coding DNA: TGTGCCAGCAGCTTAAGGGCAGAGAAAGAGACCCAGTACTTC. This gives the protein CASSLRAEKETQYF.

As DNA, the CDR3 is TGTGCCAGTAGTATAGATGGGGACACCGGGGAGCTGTTTTTT. This encodes CASSIDGDTGELFF. The chain carries TRBV19 and TRBJ2-2, with D hard to call. Per germline, CDR1 LNHDA and CDR2 SQIVND (reference sequence). Trimming pared 0 bases from V and 3 bases from J, leaving 5 bases between. This CDR3 is 14 amino acids long.

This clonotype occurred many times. For the CDR3, the DNA is TGTGCCAGCAGCTTAGCTTTCAGCCGCGACACCGGGGAGCTGTTTTTT. Translation: CASSLAFSRDTGELFF. The genes are TRBV7-6 and TRBJ2-2; D is uncertain. Deletions cut 0 bases from V and 3 bases from J, with 11 bases between. Germline lookup yields CDR1 SGHVS and CDR2 FNYEAQ. The CDR3 loop spans 16 amino acids.

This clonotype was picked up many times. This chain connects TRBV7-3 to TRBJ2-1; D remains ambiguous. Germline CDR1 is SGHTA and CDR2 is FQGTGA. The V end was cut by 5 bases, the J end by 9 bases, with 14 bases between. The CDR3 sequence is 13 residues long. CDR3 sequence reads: CASSLLPDGEQFF. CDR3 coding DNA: TGTGCCAGCAGCCTTCTTCCAGATGGTGAGCAGTTCTTC.

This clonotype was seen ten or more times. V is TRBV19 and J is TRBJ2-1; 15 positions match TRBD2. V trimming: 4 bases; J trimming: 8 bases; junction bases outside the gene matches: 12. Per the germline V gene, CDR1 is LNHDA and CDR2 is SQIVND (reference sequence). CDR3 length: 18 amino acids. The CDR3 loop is CASSTRTSGRAGEYEQFF. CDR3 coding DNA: TGTGCCAGTAGTACTAGGACTAGCGGGAGGGCCGGCGAATATGAGCAGTTCTTC.

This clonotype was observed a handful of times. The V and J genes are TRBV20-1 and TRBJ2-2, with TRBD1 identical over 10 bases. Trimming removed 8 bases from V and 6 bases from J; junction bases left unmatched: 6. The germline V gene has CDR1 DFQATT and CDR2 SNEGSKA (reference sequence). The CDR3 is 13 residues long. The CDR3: CSTPGQGPGELFF. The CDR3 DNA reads TGCAGTACTCCGGGACAGGGGCCCGGGGAGCTGTTTTTT.

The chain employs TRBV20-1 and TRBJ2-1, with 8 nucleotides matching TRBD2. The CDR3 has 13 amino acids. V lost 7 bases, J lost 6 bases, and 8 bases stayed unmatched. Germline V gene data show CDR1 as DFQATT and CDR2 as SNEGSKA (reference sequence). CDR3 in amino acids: CSGREGPSNEQFF. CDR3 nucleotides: TGCAGTGGTCGGGAGGGTCCCTCCAATGAGCAGTTCTTC.

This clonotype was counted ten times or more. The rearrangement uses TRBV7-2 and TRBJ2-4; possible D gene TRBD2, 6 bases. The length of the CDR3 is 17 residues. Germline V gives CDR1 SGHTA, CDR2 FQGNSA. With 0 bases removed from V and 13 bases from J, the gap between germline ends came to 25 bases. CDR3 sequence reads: CASSLAPGLLAKNTQYF. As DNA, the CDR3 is TGTGCCAGCAGCTTAGCGCCGGGACTCCTAGCCAAAAACACCCAGTACTTC.

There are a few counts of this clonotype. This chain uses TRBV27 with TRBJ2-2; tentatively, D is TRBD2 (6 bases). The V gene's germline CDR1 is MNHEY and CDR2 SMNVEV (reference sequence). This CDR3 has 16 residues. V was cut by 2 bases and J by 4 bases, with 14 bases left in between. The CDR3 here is CASSLKPHGGTGELFF. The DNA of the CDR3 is TGTGCCAGCAGTTTAAAACCCCACGGGGGCACCGGGGAGCTGTTTTTT.

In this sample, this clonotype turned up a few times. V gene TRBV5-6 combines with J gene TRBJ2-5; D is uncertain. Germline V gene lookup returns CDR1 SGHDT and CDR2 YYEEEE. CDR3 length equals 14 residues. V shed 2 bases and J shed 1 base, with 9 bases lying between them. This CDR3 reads CASSFSTLQETQYF. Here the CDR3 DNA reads TGTGCCAGCAGCTTTAGTACCCTCCAAGAGACCCAGTACTTC.